This T cell receptor beta chain is drawn from a study of T-cell memory formation after mild COVID-19. This clonotype appeared a few times. Its matching antigen is unknown. Study results and caveats: The authors did not confirm SARS-CoV-2 specificity of second-wave clones peaking day 37. The pre-infection memory compartment contained some responding clones, suggesting cross-reactive memory joined.

The V gene lost 4 bases and the J gene lost 2 bases, with 10 bases spanning the gap. Per the germline V gene, CDR1 is SGHRS and CDR2 is YFSETQ. This CDR3 has 13 residues. In TCRdb, the 5' RACE reads were re-called with MiXCR into one record per CDR3 protein. The sample has roughly 400,000 distinct CDR3 sequences, about a sixth seen once. The source material was PBMCs or a T cell subset sorted from them (not recorded which). This clonotype was sampled from a young man who had mild COVID-19 (a few samples of this study predate the infection). Cell type and time point are not known. The chain carries TRBV5-1 and TRBJ2-7, with D unresolved. The CDR3 coding sequence is TGCGCCAGCAGCCGGACGGAAACCTACGAGCAGTACTTC. Amino acid sequence: CASSRTETYEQYF. The full variable domain, rest sourced from reference TRBV5-1 and TRBJ2-7, is KAGVTQTPRYLIKTRGQQVTLSCSPISGHRSVSWYQQTPGQGLQFLFEYFSETQRNKGNFPGRFSGRQFSNSRSEMNVSTLELGDSALYLCASSRTETYEQYFGPGTRLTVT.